Given below is one TCR beta chain in context. Its antigen is not identified. The sample belongs to a study of cytomegalovirus exposure and HLA in healthy donors. The CDR3 loop spans 15 amino acids. Germline lookup yields CDR1 MGHRA and CDR2 YSYEKL. The V gene lost 0 bases and the J gene lost 3 bases, with 11 bases spanning the gap. General study findings and limits: Three chains linked to CMV were shown in vitro to be specific for CMV antigens.

Generated by immunoSEQ multiplex PCR, the TCRdb table keeps only in-frame clones and is missing some. The table lists some 180,000 clones, approximately 86% of them singletons. Sequencing input: PBMCs. The origin of this receptor is a man aged 25-45 years in good health and CMV-seropositive. The chain joins TRBV4-1 to TRBJ1-1, with D perhaps matching TRBD1 (6 bases). The CDR3 sequence is CASSQEQGFHTEAFF. The CDR3 DNA reads TGCGCCAGCAGCCAAGAACAGGGTTTTCACACTGAAGCTTTCTTT.